The 7 T cell receptor beta chains in this list originate from one sample, sequenced in a study of blood T cell repertoires in COVID-19 (TCRdb year 2020). The method behind the library was the immunoSEQ multiplex PCR assay. TCRdb mirrors the immuneACCESS table, restricted to in-frame sequences. Some clones are absent from its copies; in checked studies, under half trace to an unresolved V gene, and the reason for the others is unknown. This sample comprises 70,000 to 100,000 clones, approximately 70% of them detected only once. Roughly 24% of the sample lies in the top ten. Material for sequencing was peripheral blood. Every receptor here comes from a woman aged 60 to 75 in a cohort sampled during active or convalescent COVID-19.

The chain uses TRBV5-4 and TRBJ1-1; possibly TRBD1 for D (5 bases). The germline V gene has CDR1 SGHNT and CDR2 YYREEE (reference sequence). The CDR3 extends over 15 amino acids. V was pared by 4 bases and J by 1 base, with 14 bases between. CDR3 protein: CASSVTGDANTEAFF. In DNA form, the CDR3 reads TGTGCCAGCAGCGTTACAGGCGACGCGAACACTGAAGCTTTCTTT.

This sequence joins TRBV7-2 and TRBJ2-3; 14 bases match TRBD2. Per germline, CDR1 SGHTA and CDR2 FQGNSA. The CDR3 spans 19 residues. Trimming at V came to 3 bases and at J to 4 bases, leaving 12 bases not matched to a gene. This CDR3 reads CASSFQPGLAGARADTQYF. The CDR3 DNA reads TGTGCCAGCAGCTTTCAACCGGGACTAGCGGGGGCCAGAGCAGATACGCAGTATTTT.

This clone was found a few times. V usage is TRBV10-3 and J usage is TRBJ1-6; D is unresolved. V lost 5 bases and J 7 bases, leaving 12 bases between the germline ends. CDR1 and CDR2 (germline): ENHRY, SYGVKD. The CDR3 extends over 14 amino acids. CDR3 in amino acids: CAISPGSINSPLHF. In DNA form, the CDR3 reads TGTGCCATCAGTCCCGGGTCCATAAATTCACCCCTCCACTTT.

The V gene is TRBV6-5, the J gene TRBJ2-3, with a possible D match to TRBD2 (5 bases). Germline V CDR1 and CDR2: MNHEY, SVGAGI. V was shortened by 2 bases and J by 0 bases, with 6 bases between the two germline ends. There are 14 residues in the CDR3. Here the CDR3 reads CASSYRTSTDTQYF. DNA of the CDR3: TGTGCCAGCAGTTACAGGACTAGCACAGATACGCAGTATTTT.

The chain is built from TRBV14 and TRBJ2-2, with TRBD1 matching over 8 bases. This CDR3 comprises 14 residues. Germline V gene lookup returns CDR1 SGHDN and CDR2 FVKESK. J was trimmed by 7 bases and V by 3 bases; bases with no gene match: 4. In DNA, the CDR3 is TGTGCCAGCAGCCAGATCGGACAGGGCGGGGAGCTGTTTTTT. Translation gives CASSQIGQGGELFF.

This chain uses TRBV18 with TRBJ2-5; 13 bases line up with TRBD2. The germline V gene has CDR1 KGHSH and CDR2 LQKENI. There are 18 residues in the CDR3. V shed 3 bases, J shed 1 base, and the junction held 8 bases outside the gene matches. CDR3 in DNA: TGTGCCAGCTCACCGCGGACTAGCGGGGGACGTCCCCAAGAGACCCAGTACTTC. It yields the protein CASSPRTSGGRPQETQYF.

The gene calls are TRBV2 and TRBJ2-7; 9 nucleotides match TRBD1. CDR1 and CDR2 from the germline V gene are SNHLY and FYNNEI. V lost 6 bases, J lost 1 base, and 7 bases stayed unmatched. The CDR3 runs 15 residues. CDR3 residues: CASSRDRGGSYEQYF. Here the CDR3 DNA reads TGTGCCAGCAGCAGAGACAGGGGGGGGTCCTACGAGCAGTACTTC.